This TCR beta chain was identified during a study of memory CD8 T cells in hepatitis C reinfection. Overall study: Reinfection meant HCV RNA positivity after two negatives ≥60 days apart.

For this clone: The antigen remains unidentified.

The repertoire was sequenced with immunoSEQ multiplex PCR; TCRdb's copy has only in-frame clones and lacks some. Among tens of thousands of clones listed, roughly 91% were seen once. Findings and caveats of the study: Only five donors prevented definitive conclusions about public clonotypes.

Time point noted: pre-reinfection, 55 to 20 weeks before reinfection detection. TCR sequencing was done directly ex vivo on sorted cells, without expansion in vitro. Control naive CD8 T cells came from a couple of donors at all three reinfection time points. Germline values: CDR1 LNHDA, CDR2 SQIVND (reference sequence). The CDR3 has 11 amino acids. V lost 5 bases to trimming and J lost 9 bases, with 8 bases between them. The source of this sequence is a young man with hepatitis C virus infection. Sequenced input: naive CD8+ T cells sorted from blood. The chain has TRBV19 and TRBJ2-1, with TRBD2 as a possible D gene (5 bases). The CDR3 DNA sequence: TGTGCCAGTAGTTCGGCGGGTGAGCAGTTCTTC. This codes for CASSSAGEQFF.